This T cell receptor beta chain was recovered during a study of T cell changes during pregnancy in multiple sclerosis. Produced via immunoSEQ multiplex PCR; TCRdb's table is partial and in-frame only. This sample has about 62,000 clones, with approximately 92% found just once. The J segment lost 10 bases and the V segment lost 2 bases, leaving 7 bases of the junction unmatched. Germline loops: CDR1 KGHSH, CDR2 LQKENI. CDR3 length: 16 amino acids. The receptor's source is a female donor in good health, enrolled as a control in a pregnancy study. The rearrangement links TRBV18 to TRBJ2-1; 14 nucleotides align to TRBD2. The sequenced sample was peripheral blood, obtained in the second trimester of pregnancy. The CDR3 loop reads CASSPSGLAGAREQFF. The CDR3 DNA is TGTGCCAGCTCACCATCGGGACTAGCGGGAGCTCGGGAGCAGTTCTTC.